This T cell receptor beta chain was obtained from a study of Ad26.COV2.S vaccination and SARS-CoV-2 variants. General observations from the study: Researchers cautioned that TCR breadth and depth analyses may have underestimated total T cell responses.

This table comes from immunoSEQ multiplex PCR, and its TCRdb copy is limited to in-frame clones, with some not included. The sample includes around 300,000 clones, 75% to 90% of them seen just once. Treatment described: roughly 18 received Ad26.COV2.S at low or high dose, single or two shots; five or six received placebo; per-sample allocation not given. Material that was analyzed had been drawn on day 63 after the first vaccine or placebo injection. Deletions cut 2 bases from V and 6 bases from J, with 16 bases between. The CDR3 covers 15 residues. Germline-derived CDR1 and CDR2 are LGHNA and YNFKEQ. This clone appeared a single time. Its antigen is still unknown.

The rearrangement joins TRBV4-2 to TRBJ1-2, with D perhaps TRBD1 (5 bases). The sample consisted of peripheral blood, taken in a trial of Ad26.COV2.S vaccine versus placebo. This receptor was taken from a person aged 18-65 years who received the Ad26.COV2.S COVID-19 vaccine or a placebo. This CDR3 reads CASSQPQDTINGYTF. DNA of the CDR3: TGTGCCAGCAGCCAACCGCAGGACACAATCAATGGCTACACCTTC.